A single sample gave rise to the 16 T cell receptor beta chains below, sequenced in a study of T cells in Graves' hyperthyroidism and ophthalmopathy. From RNA transcripts, TCR beta CDR3 regions were amplified. First-round RT-PCR with HTBI primers amplified the TCR CDR3 region. TCRdb re-called the multiplex PCR reads through MiXCR, storing one row per CDR3 protein. The data contain roughly 350,000 distinct CDR3 sequences, more than 12% of them singletons. Sequenced input: blood. Source of these receptors: a woman aged 25 to 39 with Graves' ophthalmopathy.

This chain joins TRBV27 and TRBJ2-5; 9 nucleotides agree with TRBD2. Germline values: CDR1 MNHEY, CDR2 SMNVEV (reference sequence). CDR3 size: 16 residues. The trim removed 5 bases at V and 5 bases at J, leaving 12 bases unmatched. In nucleotides, the CDR3 is TGTGCCAGCAGTACCCGGGGTAGCGGGGGTCACGAGACCCAGTACTTC. This gives the protein CASSTRGSGGHETQYF.

This clonotype appeared many times. The rearrangement links TRBV12-3 or TRBV12-4 to TRBJ1-1, with 8 bases that match TRBD1. CDR3 size: 14 residues. V shed 4 bases, J shed 0 bases, and the junction held 1 base outside the gene matches. In nucleotides, the CDR3 is TGTGCCAGCAGTTGGGACAGGATGAACACTGAAGCTTTCTTT. It codes for CASSWDRMNTEAFF.

The rearrangement links TRBV6-1 to TRBJ1-6; 7 positions agree with TRBD1. Germline CDR1 reads MNHNS; CDR2 reads SASEGT. With 3 bases clipped from V and 4 bases from J, the junction kept 6 bases outside the gene matches. The CDR3 covers 16 residues. CDR3 sequence (DNA): TGTGCCAGCAGTGAGATCACGGGACAGTATAATTCACCCCTCCACTTT. Its protein is CASSEITGQYNSPLHF.

This clonotype came up many times. The chain uses TRBV5-1 and TRBJ2-1; the D gene is possibly TRBD2 (6 bases). V was shortened by 4 bases and J by 1 base, with 15 bases between the two germline ends. The germline V gene has CDR1 SGHRS and CDR2 YFSETQ. The CDR3 consists of 16 residues. CDR3 bases: TGCGCCAGCAGCCTATCTACGGGACTTTCCTACAATGAGCAGTTCTTC. It specifies CASSLSTGLSYNEQFF. Full variable domain (remainder filled in from reference TRBV5-1 and TRBJ2-1): KAGVTQTPRYLIKTRGQQVTLSCSPISGHRSVSWYQQTPGQGLQFLFEYFSETQRNKGNFPGRFSGRQFSNSRSEMNVSTLELGDSALYLCASSLSTGLSYNEQFFGPGTRLTVL.

The chain links TRBV20-1 to TRBJ2-4, with 7 bases fitting TRBD2. The length of the CDR3 is 15 residues. V gave up 3 bases and J gave up 4 bases; unmatched junction bases: 9. Per the germline V gene, CDR1 is DFQATT and CDR2 is SNEGSKA (reference sequence). Here the CDR3 DNA reads TGCAGTGCTAGTTACGGGGGGTGGGGGAAAAACATTCAGTACTTC. Its protein is CSASYGGWGKNIQYF.

This clonotype was found many times. V is TRBV11-2 and J is TRBJ2-5; D is unresolved. The CDR3 consists of 11 residues. CDR1 SGHAT and CDR2 FQNNGV come from the germline V gene. V gave up 6 bases and J gave up 5 bases, with 7 bases separating them. CDR3 protein: CASRAMETQYF. The DNA for the CDR3 is TGTGCCAGCAGAGCTATGGAGACCCAGTACTTC.

This clonotype was seen at least ten times. This sequence joins TRBV4-1 and TRBJ2-3; 7 positions agree with TRBD1. The trim removed 7 bases at V and 1 base at J, leaving 14 bases unmatched. Germline CDR1 MGHRA, CDR2 YSYEKL. The CDR3 consists of 17 residues. The CDR3 nucleotides read TGCGCCAGCAACCCAATAGCAGAAGGGGGCGGCACAGATACGCAGTATTTT. Translating gives CASNPIAEGGGTDTQYF.

The sample holds many counts of this clonotype. The genes are TRBV6-1 and TRBJ2-5; TRBD1 matches 7 bases. Germline loops: CDR1 MNHNS, CDR2 SASEGT. The CDR3 loop spans 13 amino acids. V was clipped by 5 bases and J by 2 bases; unmatched bases: 2. CDR3 bases: TGTGCCAGCAGTAACAGGGGTCAAGAGACCCAGTACTTC. Protein sequence: CASSNRGQETQYF.

The V call is TRBV5-6, the J call TRBJ2-2, with D perhaps matching TRBD1 (6 bases). Per germline, CDR1 SGHDT and CDR2 YYEEEE. This CDR3 is 14 amino acids long. V was shortened by 4 bases and J by 7 bases, with 14 bases between the two germline ends. The CDR3 spells CASSPQQGVGELFF. DNA of the CDR3: TGTGCCAGCAGCCCCCAACAGGGTGTCGGGGAGCTGTTTTTT.

V gene TRBV6-6 combines with J gene TRBJ1-1; D unresolved. Trimming stripped 0 bases from V and 7 bases from J, with 9 bases between. Germline loops: CDR1 MNHNY, CDR2 SVGAGI (reference sequence). This CDR3 has 13 residues. Here the CDR3 reads CASSYSSSNEAFF. CDR3 bases: TGTGCCAGCAGTTACTCGTCCAGCAATGAAGCTTTCTTT.

V usage is TRBV28 and J usage is TRBJ2-3, with D tentatively TRBD2 (7 bases). CDR3 length equals 16 residues. The germline gives CDR1 MDHEN, CDR2 SYDVKM. Trimming took 3 bases from V and 5 from J, leaving 18 bases between them. The DNA for the CDR3 is TGTGCCAGCAGTTTGGGGGGGGCGGGGTACGTAGATACGCAGTATTTT. The encoded protein is CASSLGGAGYVDTQYF.

The chain couples TRBV19 to TRBJ1-2; 9 nucleotides match TRBD1. The length of the CDR3 is 15 residues. V gave up 7 bases and J gave up 3 bases; unmatched junction bases: 9. The germline CDR1 and CDR2 sequences are LNHDA and SQIVND (reference sequence). The CDR3 DNA is TGTGCCAGTACCGCCGGGACAGGGAGGGACTATGGCTACACCTTC. Translation: CASTAGTGRDYGYTF. Combining the CDR3 with reference TRBV19 and TRBJ1-2 gives the whole variable domain DGGITQSPKYLFRKEGQNVTLSCEQNLNHDAMYWYRQDPGQGLRLIYYSQIVNDFQKGDIAEGYSVSREKKESFPLTVTSAQKNPTAFYLCASTAGTGRDYGYTFGSGTRLTVV.

The chain carries TRBV7-2 and TRBJ2-1; D gene ambiguous. Germline V CDR1 and CDR2: SGHTA, FQGNSA. Trimming took off 2 bases at V and 2 bases at J, with 10 bases between the two ends. The CDR3 covers 15 residues. The CDR3 region has the DNA TGTGCCAGCAGCTTATACCCGGGCCCCTACAATGAGCAGTTCTTC. Amino acids: CASSLYPGPYNEQFF.

This clonotype occurred many times. V usage is TRBV28 and J usage is TRBJ2-3; 7 positions agree with TRBD1. The CDR3 totals 14 residues. V lost 6 bases and J lost 5; bases outside the gene matches: 8. The V gene's germline CDR1 is MDHEN and CDR2 SYDVKM. The CDR3 DNA reads TGTGCCAGCAGGCCCCTATACAGGGGAGATACGCAGTATTTT. It is translated as CASRPLYRGDTQYF.

This clonotype was counted at least ten times. The rearrangement uses TRBV10-3 and TRBJ2-1; no definite D call. This CDR3 spans 15 amino acids. CDR1 ENHRY and CDR2 SYGVKD come from the germline V gene. The ends were cut back, 3 bases at V and 3 bases at J, with 12 bases in the middle. The CDR3 reads CAISDHKPVYNEQFF. The DNA for the CDR3 is TGTGCCATCAGTGACCACAAACCAGTCTACAATGAGCAGTTCTTC.

In its sample, this clonotype was seen many times. The rearrangement uses TRBV11-2 and TRBJ1-1, with 8 nucleotides matching TRBD1. The CDR3 is 15 residues long. The V gene end was trimmed by 0 bases and the J gene end by 10 bases; junction bases not matched to a gene: 10. Germline-derived CDR1 and CDR2 are SGHAT and FQNNGV. The CDR3 region is CASSLETGGLGAAFF. CDR3 in DNA: TGTGCCAGCAGCTTAGAAACAGGGGGTCTAGGGGCAGCTTTCTTT.